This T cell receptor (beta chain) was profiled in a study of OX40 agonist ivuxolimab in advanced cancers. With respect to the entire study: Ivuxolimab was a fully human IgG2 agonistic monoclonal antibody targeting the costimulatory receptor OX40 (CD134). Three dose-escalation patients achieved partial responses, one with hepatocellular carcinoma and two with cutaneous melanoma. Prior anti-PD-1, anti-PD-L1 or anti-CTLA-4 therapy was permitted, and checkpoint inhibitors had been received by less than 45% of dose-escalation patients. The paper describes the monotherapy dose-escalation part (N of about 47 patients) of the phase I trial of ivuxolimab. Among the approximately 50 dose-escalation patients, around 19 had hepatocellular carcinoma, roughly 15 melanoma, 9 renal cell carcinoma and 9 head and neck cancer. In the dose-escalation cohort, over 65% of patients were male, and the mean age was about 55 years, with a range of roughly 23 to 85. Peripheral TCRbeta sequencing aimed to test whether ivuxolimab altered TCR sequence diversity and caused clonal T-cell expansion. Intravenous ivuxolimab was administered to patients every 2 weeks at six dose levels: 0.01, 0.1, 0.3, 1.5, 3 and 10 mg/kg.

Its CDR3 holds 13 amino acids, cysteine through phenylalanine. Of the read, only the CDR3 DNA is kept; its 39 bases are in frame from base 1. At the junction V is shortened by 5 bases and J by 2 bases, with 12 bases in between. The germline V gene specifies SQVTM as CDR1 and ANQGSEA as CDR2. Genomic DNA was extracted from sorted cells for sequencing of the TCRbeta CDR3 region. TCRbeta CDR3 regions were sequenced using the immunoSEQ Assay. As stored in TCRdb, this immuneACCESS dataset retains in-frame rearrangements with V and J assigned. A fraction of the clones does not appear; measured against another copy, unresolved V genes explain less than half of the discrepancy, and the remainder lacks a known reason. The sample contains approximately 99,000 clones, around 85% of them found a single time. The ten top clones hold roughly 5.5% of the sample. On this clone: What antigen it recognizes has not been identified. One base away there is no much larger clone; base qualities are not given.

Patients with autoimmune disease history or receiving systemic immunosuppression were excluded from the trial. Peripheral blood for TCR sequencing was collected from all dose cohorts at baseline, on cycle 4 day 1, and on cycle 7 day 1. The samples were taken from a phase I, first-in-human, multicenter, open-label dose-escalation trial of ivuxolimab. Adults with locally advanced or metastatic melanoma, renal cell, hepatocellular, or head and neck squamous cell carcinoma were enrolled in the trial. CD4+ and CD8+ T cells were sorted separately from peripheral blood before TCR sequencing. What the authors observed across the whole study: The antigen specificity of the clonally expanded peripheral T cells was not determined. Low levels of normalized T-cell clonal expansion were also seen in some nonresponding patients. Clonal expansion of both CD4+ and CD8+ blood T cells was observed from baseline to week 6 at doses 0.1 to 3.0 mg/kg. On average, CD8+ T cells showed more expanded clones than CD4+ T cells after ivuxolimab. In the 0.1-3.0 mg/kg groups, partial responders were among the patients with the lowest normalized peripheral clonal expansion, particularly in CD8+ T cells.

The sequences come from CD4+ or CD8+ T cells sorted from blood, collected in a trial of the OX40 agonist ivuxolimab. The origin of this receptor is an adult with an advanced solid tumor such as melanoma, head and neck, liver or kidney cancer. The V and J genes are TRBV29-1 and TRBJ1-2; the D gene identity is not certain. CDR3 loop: CSVTFGVNYGYTF. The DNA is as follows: TGCAGCGTTACTTTCGGAGTAAACTATGGCTACACCTTC.